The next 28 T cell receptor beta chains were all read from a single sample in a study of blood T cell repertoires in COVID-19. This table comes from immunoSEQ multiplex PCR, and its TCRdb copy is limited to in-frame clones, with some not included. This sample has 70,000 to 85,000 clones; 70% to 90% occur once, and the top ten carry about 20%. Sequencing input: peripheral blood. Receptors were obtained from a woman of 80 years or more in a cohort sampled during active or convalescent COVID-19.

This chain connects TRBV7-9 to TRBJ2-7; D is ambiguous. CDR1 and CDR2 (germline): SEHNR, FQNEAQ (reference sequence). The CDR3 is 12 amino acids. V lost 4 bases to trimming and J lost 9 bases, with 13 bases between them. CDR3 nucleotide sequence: TGTGCCAGCAGCTCCGGCCAGGTCAGGCAGTACTTC. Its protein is CASSSGQVRQYF.

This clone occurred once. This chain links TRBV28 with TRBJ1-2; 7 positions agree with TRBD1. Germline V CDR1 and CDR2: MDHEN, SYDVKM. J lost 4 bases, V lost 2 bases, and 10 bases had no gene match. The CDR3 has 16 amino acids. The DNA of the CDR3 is TGTGCCAGCAGTTTAAGGGGGACAGAGGTCCTCTATGGCTACACCTTC. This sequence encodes CASSLRGTEVLYGYTF.

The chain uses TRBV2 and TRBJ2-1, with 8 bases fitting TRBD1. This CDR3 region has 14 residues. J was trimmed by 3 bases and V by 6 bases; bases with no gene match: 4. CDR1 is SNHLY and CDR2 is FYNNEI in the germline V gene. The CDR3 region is CASRKDRVYNEQFF. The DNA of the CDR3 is TGTGCCAGCAGGAAGGACAGGGTCTACAATGAGCAGTTCTTC.

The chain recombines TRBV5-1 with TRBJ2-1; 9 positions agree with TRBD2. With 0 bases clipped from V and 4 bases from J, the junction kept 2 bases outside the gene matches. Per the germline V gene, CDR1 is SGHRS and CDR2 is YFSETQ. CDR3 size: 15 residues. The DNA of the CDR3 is TGCGCCAGCAGCTTGGTAACTAGCGGGTACAATGAGCAGTTCTTC. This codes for CASSLVTSGYNEQFF.

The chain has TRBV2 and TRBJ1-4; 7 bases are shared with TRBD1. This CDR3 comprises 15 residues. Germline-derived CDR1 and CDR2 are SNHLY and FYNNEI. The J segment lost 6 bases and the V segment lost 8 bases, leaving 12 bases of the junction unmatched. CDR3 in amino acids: CASAQGTGADEKLFF. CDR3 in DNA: TGTGCCAGCGCACAGGGCACAGGGGCAGATGAAAAACTGTTTTTT. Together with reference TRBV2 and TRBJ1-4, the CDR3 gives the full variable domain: EPEVTQTPSHQVTQMGQEVILRCVPISNHLYFYWYRQILGQKVEFLVSFYNNEISEKSEIFDDQFSVERPDGSNFTLKIRSTKLEDSAMYFCASAQGTGADEKLFFGSGTQLSVL.

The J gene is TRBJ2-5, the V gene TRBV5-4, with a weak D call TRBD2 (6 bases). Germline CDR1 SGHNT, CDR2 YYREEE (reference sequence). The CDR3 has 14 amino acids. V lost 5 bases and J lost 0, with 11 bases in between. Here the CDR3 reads CASSFRDYQETQYF. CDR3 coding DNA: TGTGCCAGCAGTTTTAGGGACTACCAAGAGACCCAGTACTTC.

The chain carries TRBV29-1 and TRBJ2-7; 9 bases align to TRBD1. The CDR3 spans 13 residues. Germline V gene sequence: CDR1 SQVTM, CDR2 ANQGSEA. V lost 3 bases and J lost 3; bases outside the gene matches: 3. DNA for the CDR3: TGCAGCGTTGAGGACAGGGGACTCTACGAGCAGTACTTC. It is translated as CSVEDRGLYEQYF.

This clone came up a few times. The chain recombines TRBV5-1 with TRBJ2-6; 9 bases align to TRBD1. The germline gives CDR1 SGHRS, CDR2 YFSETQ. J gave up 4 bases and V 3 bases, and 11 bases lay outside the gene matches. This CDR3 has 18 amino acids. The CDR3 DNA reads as TGCGCCAGCAGCTCGGACAGGGGCCCCAGGTCCGGGGCCAACGTCCTGACTTTC. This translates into CASSSDRGPRSGANVLTF.

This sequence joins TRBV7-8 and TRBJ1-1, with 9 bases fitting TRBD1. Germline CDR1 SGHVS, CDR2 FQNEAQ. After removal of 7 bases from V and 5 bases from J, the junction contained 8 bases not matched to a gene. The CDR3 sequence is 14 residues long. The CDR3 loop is CASTRTGELTEAFF. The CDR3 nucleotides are TGTGCCAGCACCCGGACAGGGGAATTAACTGAAGCTTTCTTT.

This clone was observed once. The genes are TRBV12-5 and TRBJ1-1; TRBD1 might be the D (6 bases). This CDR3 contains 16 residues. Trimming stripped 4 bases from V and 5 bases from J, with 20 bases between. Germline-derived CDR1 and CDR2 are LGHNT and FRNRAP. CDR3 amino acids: CASGSRPPQGKTEAFF. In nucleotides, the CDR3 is TGTGCTAGTGGTTCCCGCCCCCCGCAGGGGAAGACTGAAGCTTTCTTT.

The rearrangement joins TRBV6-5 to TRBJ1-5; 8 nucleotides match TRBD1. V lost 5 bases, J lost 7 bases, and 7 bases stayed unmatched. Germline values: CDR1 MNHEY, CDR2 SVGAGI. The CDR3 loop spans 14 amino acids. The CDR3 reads CASSPDRADQPQHF. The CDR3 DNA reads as TGTGCCAGCAGTCCGGACAGGGCGGACCAGCCCCAGCATTTT.

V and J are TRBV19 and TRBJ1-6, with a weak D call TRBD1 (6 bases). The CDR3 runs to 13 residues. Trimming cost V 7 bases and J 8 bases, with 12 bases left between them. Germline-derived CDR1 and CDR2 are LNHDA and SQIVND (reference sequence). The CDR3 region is CASNQGRDSPLHF. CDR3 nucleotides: TGTGCCAGTAATCAGGGGCGGGATTCACCCCTCCACTTT.

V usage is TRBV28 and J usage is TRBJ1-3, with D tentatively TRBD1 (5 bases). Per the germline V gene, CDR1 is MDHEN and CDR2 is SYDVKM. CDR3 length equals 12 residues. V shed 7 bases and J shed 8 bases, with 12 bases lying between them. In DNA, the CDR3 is TGTGCCAGCACGGGGGGTTGGGACACCATATATTTT. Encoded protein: CASTGGWDTIYF.

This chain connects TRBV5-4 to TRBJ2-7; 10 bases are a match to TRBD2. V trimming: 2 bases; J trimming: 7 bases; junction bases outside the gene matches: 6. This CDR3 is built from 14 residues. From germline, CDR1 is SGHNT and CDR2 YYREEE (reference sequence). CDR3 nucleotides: TGTGCCAGCAGCTTAGCGGGAGGGCGGAGAGAGCAGTACTTC. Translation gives CASSLAGGRREQYF. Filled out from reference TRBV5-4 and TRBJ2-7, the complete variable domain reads ETGVTQSPTHLIKTRGQQVTLRCSSQSGHNTVSWYQQALGQGPQFIFQYYREEENGRGNFPPRFSGLQFPNYSSELNVNALELDDSALYLCASSLAGGRREQYFGPGTRLTVT.

The CDR3: CASSYMDRAHEQYV. The CDR3 nucleotides read TGTGCCAGCAGTTATATGGACAGGGCCCACGAGCAGTACGTC. The chain has TRBV6-6 and TRBJ2-7; TRBD1 agrees at 8 bases. After removal of 3 bases from V and 5 bases from J, the junction contained 6 bases not matched to a gene. The CDR3 is 14 amino acids. Germline V lookup: CDR1 MNHNY, CDR2 SVGAGI (reference sequence).

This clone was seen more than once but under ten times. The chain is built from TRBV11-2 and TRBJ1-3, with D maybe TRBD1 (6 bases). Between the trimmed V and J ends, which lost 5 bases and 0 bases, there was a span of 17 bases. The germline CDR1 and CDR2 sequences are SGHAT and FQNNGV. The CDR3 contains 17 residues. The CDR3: CASSLSSTGLSGNTIYF. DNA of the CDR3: TGTGCCAGCAGCCTATCCAGCACAGGGCTCTCTGGAAACACCATATATTTT.

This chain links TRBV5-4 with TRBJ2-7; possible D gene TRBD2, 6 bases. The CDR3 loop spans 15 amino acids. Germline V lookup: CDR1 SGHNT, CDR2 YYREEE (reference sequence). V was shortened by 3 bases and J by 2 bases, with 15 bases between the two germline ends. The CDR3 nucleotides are TGTGCCAGCAGCTCGGGCGGGGAAGGCACCTACGAGCAGTACGTC. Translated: CASSSGGEGTYEQYV.

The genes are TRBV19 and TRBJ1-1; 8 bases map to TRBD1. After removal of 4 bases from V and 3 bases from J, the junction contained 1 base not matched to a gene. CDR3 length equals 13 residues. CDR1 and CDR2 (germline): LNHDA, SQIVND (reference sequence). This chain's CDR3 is CASSKTGDTEAFF. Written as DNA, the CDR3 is TGTGCCAGTAGTAAGACAGGGGACACTGAAGCTTTCTTT.

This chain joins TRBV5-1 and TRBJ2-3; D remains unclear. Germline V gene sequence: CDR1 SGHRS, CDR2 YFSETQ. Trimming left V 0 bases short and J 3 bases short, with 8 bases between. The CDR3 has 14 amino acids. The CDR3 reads CASSLVTETDTQYF. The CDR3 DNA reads TGCGCCAGCAGCTTGGTCACAGAGACAGATACGCAGTATTTT.

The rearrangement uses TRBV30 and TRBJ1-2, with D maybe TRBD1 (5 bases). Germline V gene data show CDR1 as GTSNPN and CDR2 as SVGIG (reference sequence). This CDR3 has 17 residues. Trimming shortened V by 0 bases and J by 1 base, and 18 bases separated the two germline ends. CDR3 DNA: TGTGCCTGGAGTGTAACTCGGACGACCAGGGTTAACTATGGCTACACCTTC. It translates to CAWSVTRTTRVNYGYTF.

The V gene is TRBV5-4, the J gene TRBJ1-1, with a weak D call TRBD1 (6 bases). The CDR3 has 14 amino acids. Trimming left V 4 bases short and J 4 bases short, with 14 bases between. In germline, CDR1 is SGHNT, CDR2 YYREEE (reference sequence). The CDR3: CASSPTGTGTEAFF. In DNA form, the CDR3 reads TGTGCCAGCAGCCCGACAGGTACGGGCACTGAAGCTTTCTTT.

The CDR3 coding sequence is TGTGCCAGCAGTTTATTGAGCGGGAGGTTTAGCACAGATACGCAGTATTTT. It specifies CASSLLSGRFSTDTQYF. V gene TRBV27 combines with J gene TRBJ2-3; 9 positions match TRBD2. The CDR3 loop spans 17 amino acids. Germline CDR1 and CDR2: MNHEY and SMNVEV (reference sequence). V shed 1 base, J shed 0 bases, and the junction held 5 bases outside the gene matches.

The CDR3 region has the DNA TGTGCCAGCAGTCCCAAGGCGACAGTCTATGGCTACACCTTC. Protein product: CASSPKATVYGYTF. J is TRBJ1-2 and V is TRBV27; possible D gene TRBD1, 5 bases. Germline values: CDR1 MNHEY, CDR2 SMNVEV (reference sequence). This CDR3 has 14 residues. V lost 5 bases and J lost 4, with 14 bases in between.

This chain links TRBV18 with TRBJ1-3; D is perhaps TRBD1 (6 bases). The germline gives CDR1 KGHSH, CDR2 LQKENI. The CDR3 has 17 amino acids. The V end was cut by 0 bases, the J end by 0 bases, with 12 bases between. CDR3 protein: CASSPPGGLASGNTIYF. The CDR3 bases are TGTGCCAGCTCACCACCGGGGGGGCTGGCCTCTGGAAACACCATATATTTT.

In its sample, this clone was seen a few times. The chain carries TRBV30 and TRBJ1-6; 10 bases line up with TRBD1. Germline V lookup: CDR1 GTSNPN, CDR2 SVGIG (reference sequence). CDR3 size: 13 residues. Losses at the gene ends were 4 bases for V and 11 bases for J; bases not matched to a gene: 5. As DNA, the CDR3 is TGTGCCTGGACCGGGACAGGGGAACCACCCCTCCACTTT. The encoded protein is CAWTGTGEPPLHF.

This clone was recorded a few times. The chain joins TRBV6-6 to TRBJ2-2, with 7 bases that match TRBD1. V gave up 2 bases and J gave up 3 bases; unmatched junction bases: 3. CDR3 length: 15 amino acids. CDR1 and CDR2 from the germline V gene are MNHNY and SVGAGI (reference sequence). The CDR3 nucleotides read TGTGCCAGCAGTTACAGGGGGCAGGACACCGGGGAGCTGTTTTTT. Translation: CASSYRGQDTGELFF.

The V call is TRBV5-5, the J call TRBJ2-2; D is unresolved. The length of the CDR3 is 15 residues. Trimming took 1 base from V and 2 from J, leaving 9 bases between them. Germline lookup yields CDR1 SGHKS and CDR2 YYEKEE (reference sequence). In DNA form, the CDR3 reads TGTGCCAGCAGCTTGAATAGCCGAAACACCGGGGAGCTGTTTTTT. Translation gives CASSLNSRNTGELFF.

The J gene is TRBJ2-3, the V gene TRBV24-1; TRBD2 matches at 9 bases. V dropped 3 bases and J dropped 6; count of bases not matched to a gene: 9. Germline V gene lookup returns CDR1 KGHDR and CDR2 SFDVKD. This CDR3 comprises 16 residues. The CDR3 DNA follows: TGTGCCACCAGTGATGTGGCTAGCGGGAACTTTGATACGCAGTATTTT. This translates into CATSDVASGNFDTQYF.